The 31 T cell receptor beta chains given below trace back to one sample, sequenced in a study of T cells in Graves' hyperthyroidism and ophthalmopathy. RNA transcripts yielded amplified TCR beta CDR3 regions. The HTBI set primed first-round TCR CDR3 RT-PCR. One entry per CDR3 protein results from TCRdb running MiXCR on the multiplex PCR reads. The table has hundreds of thousands of distinct CDR3 sequences, about 15% seen once; the top ten hold approximately 12%. Source material: blood. The receptors shown here come from a woman in her forties or fifties with Graves' ophthalmopathy.

This clonotype has at least ten counts. V and J are TRBV7-9 and TRBJ2-1; no definite D call. Germline V gene data show CDR1 as SEHNR and CDR2 as FQNEAQ (reference sequence). Trimming pared 5 bases from V and 5 bases from J, leaving 4 bases between. This CDR3 comprises 11 residues. CDR3 sequence: CASSHNNEQFF. CDR3 coding DNA: TGTGCCAGCAGCCATAACAATGAGCAGTTCTTC.

This clonotype has a count of ten or more. V gene TRBV7-9 combines with J gene TRBJ2-7, with D perhaps TRBD2 (5 bases). Trimming cost V 5 bases and J 2 bases, with 13 bases left between them. CDR3 length equals 14 residues. CDR1 and CDR2 (germline): SEHNR, FQNEAQ (reference sequence). CDR3 nucleotide sequence: TGTGCCAGCAGCCAGCCCCGGGAAACCTACGAGCAGTACTTC. Protein: CASSQPRETYEQYF.

This clonotype was counted at least ten times. The chain recombines TRBV18 with TRBJ1-2; 10 bases align to TRBD1. The CDR3 is 13 residues long. Germline CDR1 and CDR2: KGHSH and LQKENI. With 6 bases clipped from V and 7 bases from J, the junction kept 5 bases outside the gene matches. This CDR3 is CASSTGTGAGYTF. The CDR3 DNA reads TGTGCCAGCTCTACCGGGACAGGGGCTGGCTACACCTTC.

This clonotype showed up many times. This chain links TRBV11-1 with TRBJ2-1; the D gene is possibly TRBD2 (6 bases). With 4 bases removed from V and 0 bases from J, the gap between germline ends came to 16 bases. The germline V gene encodes CDR1 SGHAT and CDR2 FQDESV (reference sequence). The CDR3 totals 17 residues. DNA of the CDR3: TGTGCCAGCAGCTCACCCCGAGTGACTAGCTCCTACAATGAGCAGTTCTTC. Encoded protein: CASSSPRVTSSYNEQFF.

This clonotype was picked up many times. The chain links TRBV5-1 to TRBJ2-7, with D maybe TRBD1 (7 bases). From germline, CDR1 is SGHRS and CDR2 YFSETQ. V was trimmed by 6 bases and J by 2 bases, leaving 18 bases between them. CDR3 length: 15 residues. The CDR3 sequence is CASKRGDSATYEQYF. DNA of the CDR3: TGCGCCAGCAAAAGGGGGGACAGCGCTACCTACGAGCAGTACTTC.

Many counts were recorded for this clonotype. The chain recombines TRBV7-9 with TRBJ1-6; 9 nucleotides agree with TRBD1. The CDR3 totals 18 residues. Germline V gene lookup returns CDR1 SEHNR and CDR2 FQNEAQ (reference sequence). Unmatched junction bases numbered 7, after V lost 4 bases and J lost 0 bases. Here the CDR3 reads CASSSTGGPSSYNSPLHF. CDR3 DNA sequence: TGTGCCAGCAGCTCTACAGGGGGCCCGAGCTCCTATAATTCACCCCTCCACTTT. The complete variable domain, with remaining parts taken from reference TRBV7-9 and TRBJ1-6, reads DTGVSQNPRHKITKRGQNVTFRCDPISEHNRLYWYRQTLGQGPEFLTYFQNEAQLEKSRLLSDRFSAERPKGSFSTLEIQRTEQGDSAMYLCASSSTGGPSSYNSPLHFGNGTRLTVT.

In this sample, this clonotype turned up a few times. The chain has TRBV7-9 and TRBJ2-6; TRBD1 matches 7 bases. In germline, CDR1 is SEHNR, CDR2 FQNEAQ (reference sequence). The junction had 10 bases not matched to a gene; V was cut back by 5 bases and J by 3 bases. This CDR3 is built from 17 residues. CDR3 DNA: TGTGCCAGCAGCCCCCAAGAGGGGGCGCGTGGGGCCAACGTCCTGACTTTC. Translating it yields CASSPQEGARGANVLTF. Full variable domain (missing parts from reference TRBV7-9 and TRBJ2-6): DTGVSQNPRHKITKRGQNVTFRCDPISEHNRLYWYRQTLGQGPEFLTYFQNEAQLEKSRLLSDRFSAERPKGSFSTLEIQRTEQGDSAMYLCASSPQEGARGANVLTFGAGSRLTVL.

This clonotype has at least ten counts. The chain is built from TRBV30 and TRBJ2-7; D call uncertain. The V gene lost 3 bases and the J gene lost 3 bases, with 9 bases spanning the gap. Germline assignment: CDR1 GTSNPN and CDR2 SVGIG (reference sequence). CDR3 length: 12 amino acids. Here the CDR3 reads CAWSMGIYEQYF. The CDR3 DNA reads TGTGCCTGGAGCATGGGAATCTACGAGCAGTACTTC. Filled out from reference TRBV30 and TRBJ2-7, the complete variable domain reads SQTIHQWPATLVQPVGSPLSLECTVEGTSNPNLYWYRQAAGRGLQLLFYSVGIGQISSEVPQNLSASRPQDRQFILSSKKLLLSDSGFYLCAWSMGIYEQYFGPGTRLTVT.

There are a few counts of this clonotype. CDR3 loop: CASSLPQGGYGYTF. The CDR3 nucleotides are TGTGCCAGCAGCTTGCCACAGGGAGGGTATGGCTACACCTTC. V is TRBV5-4 and J is TRBJ1-2; D possibly corresponds to TRBD1 (6 bases). Looked up from germline, CDR1 is SGHNT and CDR2 is YYREEE (reference sequence). The CDR3 sequence is 14 residues long. Trimming cost V 1 base and J 5 bases, with 12 bases left between them.

This clonotype was seen many times. This chain uses TRBV12-3 or TRBV12-4 with TRBJ2-5, with D possibly called TRBD1 or TRBD2 (7 bases each). The CDR3 consists of 21 residues. V gave up 6 bases and J gave up 3 bases, with 35 bases separating them. In DNA form, the CDR3 reads TGTGCCAGCAGCCGAAGACAGGGAGGGAGATTGCGTGGAAGACAAGAAGAGACCCAGTACTTC. Encoded protein: CASSRRQGGRLRGRQEETQYF.

This chain joins TRBV5-6 and TRBJ2-1, with D perhaps TRBD2 (6 bases). V shed 4 bases and J shed 3 bases, with 20 bases lying between them. The V gene's germline CDR1 is SGHDT and CDR2 YYEEEE. The CDR3 runs 17 residues. CDR3 amino acids: CASSPKWRAIYYNEQFF. CDR3 in DNA: TGTGCCAGCAGCCCCAAGTGGAGGGCGATCTACTACAATGAGCAGTTCTTC. Supplemented by reference TRBV5-6 and TRBJ2-1, the full variable domain reads DAGVTQSPTHLIKTRGQQVTLRCSPKSGHDTVSWYQQALGQGPQFIFQYYEEEERQRGNFPDRFSGHQFPNYSSELNVNALLLGDSALYLCASSPKWRAIYYNEQFFGPGTRLTVL.

This clonotype was recorded at least ten times. The V and J genes are TRBV11-2 and TRBJ2-3; 10 bases map to TRBD2. In germline, CDR1 is SGHAT, CDR2 FQNNGV. This CDR3 contains 17 residues. V lost 5 bases and J lost 6; bases outside the gene matches: 14. The CDR3 loop reads CASSGRTSGNLFDTQYF. The DNA of the CDR3 is TGTGCCAGCAGCGGCAGGACTAGCGGAAATTTATTTGATACGCAGTATTTT.

V and J are TRBV10-2 and TRBJ1-6, with TRBD1 as a possible D gene (6 bases). The germline V gene encodes CDR1 WSHSY and CDR2 SAAADI. The CDR3 loop spans 13 amino acids. The ends were cut back, 7 bases at V and 10 bases at J, with 14 bases in the middle. The CDR3 coding sequence is TGCGCCAGCAACCGGCAGGGGAGGTCACCCCTCCACTTT. Translating gives CASNRQGRSPLHF.

At least ten counts were recorded for this clonotype. The chain links TRBV20-1 to TRBJ2-7; D is perhaps TRBD1 (6 bases). The ends were cut back, 2 bases at V and 8 bases at J, with 13 bases in the middle. Germline V gene sequence: CDR1 DFQATT, CDR2 SNEGSKA (reference sequence). The CDR3 is 12 residues long. The CDR3 is CSARLTGFQQYF. CDR3 bases: TGCAGTGCTAGACTTACAGGGTTCCAGCAGTACTTC.

This clonotype has just a few counts. The chain employs TRBV25-1 and TRBJ1-5, with D perhaps matching TRBD1 (5 bases). This CDR3 spans 18 amino acids. V lost 2 bases to trimming and J lost 0 bases, with 17 bases between them. In germline, CDR1 is MGHDK, CDR2 SYGVNS. In DNA form, the CDR3 reads TGTGCCAGCAGTGAAGGAAGTGCGACAGACTATAGCAATCAGCCCCAGCATTTT. Protein: CASSEGSATDYSNQPQHF.

This clonotype was observed many times. The chain uses TRBV7-6 and TRBJ2-7, with 10 positions matching TRBD1. The CDR3 runs to 16 residues. The germline gives CDR1 SGHVS, CDR2 FNYEAQ. With V trimmed by 0 bases and J by 1 base, 3 bases remained unmatched. As DNA, the CDR3 is TGTGCCAGCAGCTTAGCGTGGGACAGGGGATCCTACGAGCAGTACTTC. It yields the protein CASSLAWDRGSYEQYF.

Concerning this clonotype itself: Just one base apart from a much larger clone, this may be a read error. V is TRBV28 and J is TRBJ1-2; perhaps TRBD1 as D (5 bases). Germline V gene sequence: CDR1 MDHEN, CDR2 SYDVKM. V was pared by 8 bases and J by 5 bases, with 9 bases between. The CDR3 covers 11 residues. CDR3: CASDSTYGYTF. The DNA of the CDR3 is TGTGCCAGCGACAGTACATATGGCTACACCTTC.

The J gene is TRBJ2-7, the V gene TRBV4-2, with 8 positions matching TRBD1. Per germline, CDR1 LGHNA and CDR2 YNFKEQ. V shed 0 bases and J 2 bases; nucleotides not matched to a gene: 3. The CDR3 loop spans 15 amino acids. The CDR3 spells CASSQDGQGTYEQYF. Written as DNA, the CDR3 is TGTGCCAGCAGCCAAGACGGACAGGGAACCTACGAGCAGTACTTC.

This clonotype was observed a handful of times. Here the CDR3 DNA reads TGTGCCAGCAGTTCACTAGCGGGACGATCCTACGAGCAGTACTTC. Its translation is CASSSLAGRSYEQYF. The genes are TRBV11-2 and TRBJ2-7; 10 nucleotides agree with TRBD2. The V gene end was trimmed by 6 bases and the J gene end by 1 base; junction bases not matched to a gene: 6. Germline V CDR1 and CDR2: SGHAT, FQNNGV. The CDR3 extends over 15 amino acids.

This clonotype has ten or more counts. The rearrangement uses TRBV6-1 and TRBJ2-7; D is undetermined. Trimming left V 1 base short and J 2 bases short, with 3 bases between. The CDR3 loop spans 12 amino acids. Per the germline V gene, CDR1 is MNHNS and CDR2 is SASEGT. In DNA form, the CDR3 reads TGTGCCAGCAGTGAAGATACCTACGAGCAGTACTTC. It specifies CASSEDTYEQYF.

J is TRBJ2-7 and V is TRBV29-1, with no clear D. The V end lost 6 bases, the J end lost 0 bases, and 12 bases lay between the germline ends. CDR1 is SQVTM, CDR2 ANQGSEA, per germline. This CDR3 contains 13 residues. CDR3 DNA: TGCAGCGTCAAGACGGTTTTCTCCTACGAGCAGTACTTC. It translates to CSVKTVFSYEQYF.

V gene TRBV10-3 combines with J gene TRBJ2-1; D may match TRBD1 or TRBD2 (5 bases each). Trimming left V 7 bases short and J 4 bases short, with 20 bases between. This CDR3 is built from 16 residues. The germline V gene encodes CDR1 ENHRY and CDR2 SYGVKD. CDR3 protein: CAITPNTRAGYNEQFF. DNA for the CDR3: TGTGCCATCACCCCGAACACTAGGGCAGGGTACAATGAGCAGTTCTTC.

This clonotype was recorded many times. The V call is TRBV20-1, the J call TRBJ2-1; 10 bases match TRBD2. This CDR3 comprises 15 residues. Germline CDR1 DFQATT, CDR2 SNEGSKA (reference sequence). The V and J ends lost 4 bases and 5 bases, in that order; junction bases with no gene match: 8. As DNA, the CDR3 is TGCAGTGCTACGACACTAGCGGGATCCCACAATGAGCAGTTCTTC. Its protein product is CSATTLAGSHNEQFF.

The CDR3 DNA reads as TGCGCCAGCAGCCAAGTAAGGATGGATTACCCTTCACCCCTCCACTTT. This sequence encodes CASSQVRMDYPSPLHF. The chain employs TRBV4-3 and TRBJ1-6; D not certain. The CDR3 loop spans 16 amino acids. CDR1 is LGHNA and CDR2 is YSLEER in the germline V gene. Trimming left V 1 base short and J 9 bases short, with 16 bases between.

This clonotype was picked up many times. The CDR3 spells CASSRPFSSGRSSYNEQFF. The CDR3 DNA is TGTGCCAGCAGCCGCCCTTTCTCTAGCGGTCGTAGCTCCTACAATGAGCAGTTCTTC. This sequence joins TRBV28 and TRBJ2-1, with TRBD2 matching 7 bases. The V gene's germline CDR1 is MDHEN and CDR2 SYDVKM. The trim removed 6 bases at V and 0 bases at J, leaving 17 bases unmatched. The CDR3 is 19 amino acids.

This clonotype was counted at least ten times. This chain joins TRBV7-9 and TRBJ2-1; TRBD1 aligns across 8 bases. The CDR3 loop spans 17 amino acids. Germline values: CDR1 SEHNR, CDR2 FQNEAQ (reference sequence). J lost 4 bases, V lost 3 bases, and 11 bases had no gene match. CDR3 coding DNA: TGTGCCAGCAGCTTCCCCCCATGGACAGGGTTTTACAATGAGCAGTTCTTC. This encodes CASSFPPWTGFYNEQFF.

The sample holds many counts of this clonotype. A read error may account for a junction end that differs from germline. The gene calls are TRBV5-1 and TRBJ2-7; D is undetermined. The CDR3 is made up of 12 amino acids. Per the germline V gene, CDR1 is SGHRS and CDR2 is YFSETQ. Written as DNA, the CDR3 is TGTGCCAGCAGTTTAGGGAACTACGAGCAGTACTTC. Its translation is CASSLGNYEQYF.

This chain links TRBV5-6 with TRBJ1-5; TRBD1 matches at 12 bases. Losses at the gene ends were 0 bases for V and 7 bases for J; bases not matched to a gene: 11. The CDR3 runs to 18 residues. Germline CDR1 is SGHDT and CDR2 is YYEEEE. The CDR3 loop reads CASSLGLGTGGVGQPQHF. Written as DNA, the CDR3 is TGTGCCAGCAGCTTGGGGTTAGGGACAGGGGGCGTCGGACAGCCCCAGCATTTT.

This clonotype appeared a few times. The chain recombines TRBV14 with TRBJ1-2; D call uncertain. The CDR3 extends over 13 amino acids. CDR1 is SGHDN, CDR2 FVKESK, per germline. The V and J ends lost 4 bases and 7 bases respectively, with 13 bases between them. CDR3 region: CASSPKIGSGYTF. CDR3 sequence (DNA): TGTGCCAGCAGCCCTAAGATAGGTTCTGGCTACACCTTC.

This clonotype was observed many times. The rearrangement links TRBV7-9 to TRBJ2-3, with D perhaps matching TRBD1 or TRBD2 (5 bases each). V lost 5 bases and J lost 4, with 19 bases in between. The germline V gene has CDR1 SEHNR and CDR2 FQNEAQ (reference sequence). The CDR3 length is 16 residues. The CDR3 coding sequence is TGTGCCAGCAGCCCAACTAGTGGGGGAACCGCAGATACGCAGTATTTT. Protein: CASSPTSGGTADTQYF.

This clonotype was counted ten times or more. The rearrangement uses TRBV28 and TRBJ2-1, with 8 bases identical to TRBD2. V lost 6 bases, J lost 9 bases, and 13 bases stayed unmatched. CDR1 and CDR2 (germline): MDHEN, SYDVKM. The CDR3 consists of 15 residues. This CDR3 reads CASSKSGLVFVEQFF. In DNA form, the CDR3 reads TGTGCCAGCAGCAAATCGGGACTAGTTTTTGTTGAGCAGTTCTTC.